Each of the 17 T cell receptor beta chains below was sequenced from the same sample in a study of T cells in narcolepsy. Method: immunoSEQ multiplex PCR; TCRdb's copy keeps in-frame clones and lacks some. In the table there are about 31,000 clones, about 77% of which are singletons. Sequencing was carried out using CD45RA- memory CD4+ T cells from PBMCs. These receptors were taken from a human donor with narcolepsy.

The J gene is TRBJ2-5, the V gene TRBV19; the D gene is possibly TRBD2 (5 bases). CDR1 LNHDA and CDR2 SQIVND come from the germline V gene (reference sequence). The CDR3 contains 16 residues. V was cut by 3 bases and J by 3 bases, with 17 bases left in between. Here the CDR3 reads CASSIMNRGGEETQYF. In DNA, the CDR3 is TGTGCCAGTAGTATTATGAACCGGGGTGGAGAAGAGACCCAGTACTTC.

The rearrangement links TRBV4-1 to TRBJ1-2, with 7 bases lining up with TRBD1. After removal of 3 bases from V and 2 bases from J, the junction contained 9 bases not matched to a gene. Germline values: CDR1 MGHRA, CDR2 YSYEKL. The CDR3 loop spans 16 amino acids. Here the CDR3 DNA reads TGCGCCAGCAGCCACGGTCCGGGACAGCAAAACTATGGCTACACCTTC. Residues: CASSHGPGQQNYGYTF.

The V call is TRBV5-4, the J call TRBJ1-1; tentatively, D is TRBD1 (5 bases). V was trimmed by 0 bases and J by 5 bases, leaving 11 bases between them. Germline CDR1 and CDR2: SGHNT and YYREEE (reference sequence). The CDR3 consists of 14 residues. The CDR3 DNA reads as TGTGCCAGCAGCTTGGCCGAGGGGAGAACTGAAGCTTTCTTT. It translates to CASSLAEGRTEAFF.

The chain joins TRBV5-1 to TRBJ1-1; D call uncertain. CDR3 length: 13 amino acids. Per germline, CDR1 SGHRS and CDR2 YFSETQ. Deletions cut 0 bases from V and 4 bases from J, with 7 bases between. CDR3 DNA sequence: TGCGCCAGCAGCTTGGGGGGAGTCACTGAAGCTTTCTTT. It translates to CASSLGGVTEAFF.

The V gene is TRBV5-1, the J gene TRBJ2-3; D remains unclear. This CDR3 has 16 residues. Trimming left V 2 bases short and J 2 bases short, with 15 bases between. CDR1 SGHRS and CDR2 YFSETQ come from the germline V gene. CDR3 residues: CASSFSRSRATDTQYF. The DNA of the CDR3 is TGCGCCAGCAGCTTCAGTAGGTCAAGGGCCACAGATACGCAGTATTTT.

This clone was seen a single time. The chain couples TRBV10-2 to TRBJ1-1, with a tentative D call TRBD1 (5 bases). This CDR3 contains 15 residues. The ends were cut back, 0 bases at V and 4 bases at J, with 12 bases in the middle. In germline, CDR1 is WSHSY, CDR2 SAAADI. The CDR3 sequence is CASSESGRAGTEAFF. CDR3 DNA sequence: TGCGCCAGCAGTGAGTCAGGCAGGGCGGGCACTGAAGCTTTCTTT.

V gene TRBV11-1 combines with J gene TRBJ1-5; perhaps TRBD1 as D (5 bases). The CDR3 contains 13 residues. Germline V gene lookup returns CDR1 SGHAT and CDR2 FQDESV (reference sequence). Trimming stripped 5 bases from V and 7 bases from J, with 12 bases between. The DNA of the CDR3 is TGTGCCAGCAGCAGGACTGGGGGACAGCCCCAGCATTTT. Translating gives CASSRTGGQPQHF.

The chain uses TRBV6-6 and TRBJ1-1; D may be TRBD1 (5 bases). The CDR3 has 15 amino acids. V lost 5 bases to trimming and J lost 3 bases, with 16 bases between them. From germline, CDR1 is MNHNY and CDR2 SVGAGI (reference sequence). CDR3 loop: CASSAGRSWDTEAFF. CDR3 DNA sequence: TGTGCCAGCAGTGCGGGACGGTCATGGGACACTGAAGCTTTCTTT.

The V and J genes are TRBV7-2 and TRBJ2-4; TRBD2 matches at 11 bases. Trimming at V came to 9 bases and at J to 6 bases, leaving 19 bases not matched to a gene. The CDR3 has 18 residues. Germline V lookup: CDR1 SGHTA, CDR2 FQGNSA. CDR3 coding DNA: TGTGCCAGTGGGACTAGCGGCACCAGGGGACTCGGAAGAAACATTCAGTACTTC. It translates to CASGTSGTRGLGRNIQYF.

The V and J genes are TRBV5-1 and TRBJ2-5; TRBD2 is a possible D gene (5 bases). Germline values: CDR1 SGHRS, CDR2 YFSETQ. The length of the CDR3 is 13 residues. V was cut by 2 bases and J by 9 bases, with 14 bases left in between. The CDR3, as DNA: TGCGCCAGCAGCTTTGGAGGAGAAAGGGCCCAGTACTTC. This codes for CASSFGGERAQYF.

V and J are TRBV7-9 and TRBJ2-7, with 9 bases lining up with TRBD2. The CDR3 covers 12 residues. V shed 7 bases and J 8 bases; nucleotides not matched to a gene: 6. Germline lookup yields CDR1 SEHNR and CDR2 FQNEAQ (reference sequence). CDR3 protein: CASTLSGSQQYF. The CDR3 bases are TGTGCCAGCACCCTTAGCGGGAGCCAGCAGTACTTC.

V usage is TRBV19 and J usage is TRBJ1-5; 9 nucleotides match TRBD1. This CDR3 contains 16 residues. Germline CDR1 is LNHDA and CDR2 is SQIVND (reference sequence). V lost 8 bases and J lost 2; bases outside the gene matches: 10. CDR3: CASVKGQGFGNQPQHF. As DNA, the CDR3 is TGTGCCAGTGTTAAGGGACAGGGTTTTGGCAATCAGCCCCAGCATTTT.

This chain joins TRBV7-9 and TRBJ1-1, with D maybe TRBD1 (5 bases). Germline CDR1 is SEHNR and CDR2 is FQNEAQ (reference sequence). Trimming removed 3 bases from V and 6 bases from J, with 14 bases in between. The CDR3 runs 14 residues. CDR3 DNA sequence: TGTGCCAGCAGCTTCGGGACCCAGGACCCTGAAGCTTTCTTT. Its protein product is CASSFGTQDPEAFF.

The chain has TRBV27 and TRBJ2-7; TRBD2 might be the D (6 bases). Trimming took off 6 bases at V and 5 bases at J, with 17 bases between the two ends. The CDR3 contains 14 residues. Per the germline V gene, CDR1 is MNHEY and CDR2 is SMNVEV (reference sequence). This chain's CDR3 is CASRSMGGSHEQYF. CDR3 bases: TGTGCCAGCAGGAGTATGGGGGGATCCCACGAGCAGTACTTC.

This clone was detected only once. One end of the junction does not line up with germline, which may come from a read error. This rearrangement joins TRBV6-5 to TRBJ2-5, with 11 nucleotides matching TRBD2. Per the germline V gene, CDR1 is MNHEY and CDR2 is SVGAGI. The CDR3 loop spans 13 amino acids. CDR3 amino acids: CASSSGVAGGLHF. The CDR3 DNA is TGTGCCAGCAGTTCCGGGGTAGCGGGGGGGCTTCACTTC.

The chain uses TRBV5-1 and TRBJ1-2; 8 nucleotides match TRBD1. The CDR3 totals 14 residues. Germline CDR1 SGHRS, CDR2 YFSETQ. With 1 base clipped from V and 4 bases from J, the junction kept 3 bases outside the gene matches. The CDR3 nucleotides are TGCGCCAGCAGCTTGTTACAGGGGGGCTATGGCTACACCTTC. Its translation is CASSLLQGGYGYTF.

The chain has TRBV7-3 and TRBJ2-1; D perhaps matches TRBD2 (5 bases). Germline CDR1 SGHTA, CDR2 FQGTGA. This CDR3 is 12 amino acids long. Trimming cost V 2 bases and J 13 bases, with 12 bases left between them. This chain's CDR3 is CASSLGGREQFF. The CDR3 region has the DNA TGTGCCAGCAGCTTAGGTGGGAGAGAACAGTTCTTC.